This TCR beta chain was documented in a study of T cells in Graves' hyperthyroidism and ophthalmopathy. Background on the study: Peripheral blood draws took place at initial diagnosis, ahead of any treatment. Study-wide results and limits: Researchers found most expanded thyroid clonotypes above 0.001 in blood as well.

Pregnant or lactating patients were excluded, as were those with uncontrolled infection or other autoimmune disease. Out of 10 ml of fresh peripheral blood came the PBMCs. RNA transcripts served as the template for amplifying TCR beta CDR3 regions. In the first-round RT-PCR of the TCR CDR3, the HTBI primer set was used. MiXCR was run by TCRdb on the multiplex PCR reads, yielding one entry per CDR3 protein. The table has hundreds of thousands of distinct CDR3 sequences, roughly 15% seen once. As for this clonotype: Its antigen remains unknown.

CDR3 size: 15 residues. The germline CDR1 and CDR2 sequences are SGHRS and YFSETQ. The J segment lost 5 bases and the V segment lost 4 bases, leaving 11 bases of the junction unmatched. This receptor was taken from a woman aged 40 to 50 with Graves' ophthalmopathy. Sequences were obtained from blood. This sequence joins TRBV5-1 and TRBJ1-1; 7 bases are shared with TRBD1. The CDR3 nucleotides read TGCGCCAGCAGCCGGGGGGACAGCTTATATACTGAAGCTTTCTTT. Its protein product is CASSRGDSLYTEAFF.